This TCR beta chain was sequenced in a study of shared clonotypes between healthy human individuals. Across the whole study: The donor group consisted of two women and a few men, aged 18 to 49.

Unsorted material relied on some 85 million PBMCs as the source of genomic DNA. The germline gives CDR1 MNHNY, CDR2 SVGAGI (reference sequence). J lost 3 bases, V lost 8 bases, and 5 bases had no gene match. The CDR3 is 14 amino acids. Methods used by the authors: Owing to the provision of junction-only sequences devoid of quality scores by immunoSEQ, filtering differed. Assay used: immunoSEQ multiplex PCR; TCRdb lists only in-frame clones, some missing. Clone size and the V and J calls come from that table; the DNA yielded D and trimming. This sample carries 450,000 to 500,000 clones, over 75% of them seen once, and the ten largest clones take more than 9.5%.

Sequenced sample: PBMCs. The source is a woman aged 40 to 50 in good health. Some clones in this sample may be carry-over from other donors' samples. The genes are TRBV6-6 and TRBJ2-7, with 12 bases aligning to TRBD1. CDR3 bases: TGTGCCAGCCGCCGGGACAGGGGGCTCTACGAGCAGTACTTC. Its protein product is CASRRDRGLYEQYF.